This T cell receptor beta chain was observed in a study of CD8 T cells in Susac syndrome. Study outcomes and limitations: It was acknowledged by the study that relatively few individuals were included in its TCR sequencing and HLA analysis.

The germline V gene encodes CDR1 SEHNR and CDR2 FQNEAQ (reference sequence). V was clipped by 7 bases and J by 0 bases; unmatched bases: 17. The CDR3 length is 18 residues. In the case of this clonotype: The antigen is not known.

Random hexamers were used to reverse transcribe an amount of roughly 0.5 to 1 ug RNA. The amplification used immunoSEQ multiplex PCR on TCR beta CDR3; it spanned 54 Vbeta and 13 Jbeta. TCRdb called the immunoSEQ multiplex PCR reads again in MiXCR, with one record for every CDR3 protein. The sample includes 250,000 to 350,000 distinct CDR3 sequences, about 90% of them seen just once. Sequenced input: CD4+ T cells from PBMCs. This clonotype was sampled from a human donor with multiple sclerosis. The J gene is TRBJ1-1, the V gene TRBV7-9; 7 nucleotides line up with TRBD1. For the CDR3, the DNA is TGTGCCAGCATACAGATGGGGACAGACTTTCGCCTGAACACTGAAGCTTTCTTT. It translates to CASIQMGTDFRLNTEAFF.